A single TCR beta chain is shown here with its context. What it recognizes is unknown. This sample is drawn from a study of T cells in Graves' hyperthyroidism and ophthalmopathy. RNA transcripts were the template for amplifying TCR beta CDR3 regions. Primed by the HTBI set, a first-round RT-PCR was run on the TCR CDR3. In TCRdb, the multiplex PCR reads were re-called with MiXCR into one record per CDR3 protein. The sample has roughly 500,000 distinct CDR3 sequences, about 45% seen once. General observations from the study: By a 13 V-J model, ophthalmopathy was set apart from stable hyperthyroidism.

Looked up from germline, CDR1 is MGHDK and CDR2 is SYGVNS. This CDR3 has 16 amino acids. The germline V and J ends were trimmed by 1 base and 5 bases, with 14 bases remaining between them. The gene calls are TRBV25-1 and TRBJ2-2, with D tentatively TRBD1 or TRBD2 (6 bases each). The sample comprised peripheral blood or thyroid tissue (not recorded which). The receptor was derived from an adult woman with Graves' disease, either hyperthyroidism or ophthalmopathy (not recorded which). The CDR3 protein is CASSELGGERTGELFF. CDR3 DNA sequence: TGTGCCAGCAGTGAATTGGGGGGCGAGCGAACCGGGGAGCTGTTTTTT.